The 8 T cell receptor beta chains below all came from one sample that was sequenced in a study of CD8 T cells in ankylosing spondylitis. Study-wide findings and caveats: Made up of under 10 highly homologous variants, a TCR beta motif appeared characteristic of ankylosing spondylitis blood.

The antigens these receptors bind are not known. MiXCR, applied by TCRdb to the 5' RACE reads, yields one record per CDR3 protein. Seen here are a few hundred thousand distinct CDR3 sequences, 15% to 20% observed once, and the top ten hold 0.95% to 1.1%. Sequenced sample: blood, either unsorted or a sorted T cell fraction (not recorded which). All receptors derive from a male donor with ankylosing spondylitis.

In its sample, this clonotype was seen once. The V call is TRBV30, the J call TRBJ2-1, with 9 bases fitting TRBD1. The CDR3 is made up of 14 amino acids. Germline CDR1 is GTSNPN and CDR2 is SVGIG (reference sequence). Trimming removed 6 bases from V and 4 bases from J; junction bases left unmatched: 7. The chain's CDR3 is CACNTGQGYNEQFF. CDR3 nucleotides: TGTGCCTGCAACACGGGACAGGGATACAATGAGCAGTTCTTC.

Only a few counts were recorded for this clonotype. The chain is built from TRBV28 and TRBJ2-5, with D unresolved. Trimming took off 7 bases at V and 3 bases at J, with 18 bases between the two ends. The CDR3 has 15 amino acids. Germline CDR1 reads MDHEN; CDR2 reads SYDVKM. The CDR3 DNA reads TGTGCCAGCAATGTCGGCAGACCTACCAAAGAGACCCAGTACTTC. This codes for CASNVGRPTKETQYF.

The rearrangement joins TRBV28 to TRBJ1-2; 7 bases align to TRBD1. This CDR3 is built from 12 residues. J was trimmed by 2 bases and V by 7 bases; bases with no gene match: 1. Germline-derived CDR1 and CDR2 are MDHEN and SYDVKM. CDR3: CASKGGNYGYTF. CDR3 coding DNA: TGTGCCAGCAAAGGGGGCAACTATGGCTACACCTTC.

V usage is TRBV7-9 and J usage is TRBJ2-2; TRBD1 aligns across 9 bases. The CDR3 covers 16 residues. After removal of 4 bases from V and 6 bases from J, the junction contained 9 bases not matched to a gene. Germline values: CDR1 SEHNR, CDR2 FQNEAQ (reference sequence). CDR3 DNA sequence: TGTGCCAGCAGCTCCCGGACAGGGGTTAGATCCGGGGAGCTGTTTTTT. Protein product: CASSSRTGVRSGELFF.

A few counts support this clonotype. The chain combines TRBV20-1 with TRBJ2-7; 9 nucleotides agree with TRBD2. V gave up 7 bases and J gave up 0 bases; unmatched junction bases: 1. Germline V lookup: CDR1 DFQATT, CDR2 SNEGSKA (reference sequence). This CDR3 is built from 12 residues. The CDR3 loop is CSVSGSSYEQYF. The DNA of the CDR3 is TGCAGTGTTAGCGGGAGCTCCTACGAGCAGTACTTC.

This clonotype has more than one count but fewer than ten. The gene calls are TRBV7-2 and TRBJ2-5, with 11 bases identical to TRBD2. The CDR3 has 15 amino acids. The V gene end was trimmed by 4 bases and the J gene end by 5 bases; junction bases not matched to a gene: 6. Germline lookup yields CDR1 SGHTA and CDR2 FQGNSA. The CDR3 DNA is TGTGCCAGCAGCTCGCCGGGACTAGCGGCTGAGACCCAGTACTTC. Its protein product is CASSSPGLAAETQYF.

The sample holds many counts of this clonotype. The chain uses TRBV12-3 or TRBV12-4 and TRBJ2-7; tentative D call: TRBD2 (6 bases). V shed 7 bases and J shed 2 bases, with 12 bases lying between them. CDR3 length: 13 residues. The CDR3 spells CASTREPPYEQYF. CDR3 in DNA: TGTGCCAGCACCCGGGAGCCCCCCTACGAGCAGTACTTC.

V is TRBV30 and J is TRBJ1-3; D gene unclear. CDR3 length equals 14 residues. Looked up from germline, CDR1 is GTSNPN and CDR2 is SVGIG (reference sequence). V was trimmed by 0 bases and J by 6 bases, leaving 12 bases between them. The CDR3 region has the DNA TGTGCCTGGAGTGTACCCAGGTCAGCAAACACCATATATTTT. It is translated as CAWSVPRSANTIYF.